One sample yielded the 8 T cell receptor beta chains listed below, sequenced in a study of OX40 agonist ivuxolimab in advanced cancers. The repertoire was sequenced with immunoSEQ multiplex PCR; TCRdb's copy has only in-frame clones and lacks some. The table has under 20,000 clones, 86% seen once; the top ten hold around 0.7%. The starting material was CD4+ or CD8+ T cells sorted from blood, obtained in a trial of the OX40 agonist ivuxolimab. The receptors originated from an adult with an advanced solid tumor such as melanoma, head and neck, liver or kidney cancer.

This chain joins TRBV7-9 and TRBJ1-6; 7 bases are a match to TRBD1. The ends lost 1 base at V and 6 bases at J; junction bases unmatched: 3. The CDR3 has 15 amino acids. Germline CDR1 SEHNR, CDR2 FQNEAQ (reference sequence). The CDR3 region is CASSLDTGANSPLHF. The CDR3 nucleotides read TGTGCCAGCAGCTTAGATACAGGGGCTAATTCACCCCTCCACTTT.

The chain uses TRBV19 and TRBJ2-3; TRBD2 matches 8 bases. V lost 5 bases to trimming and J lost 2 bases; unmatched junction nucleotides: 3. The CDR3 spans 14 residues. The germline V gene has CDR1 LNHDA and CDR2 SQIVND (reference sequence). Written as DNA, the CDR3 is TGTGCCAGTAGTCTCGGACTAGCCACAGATACGCAGTATTTT. Amino acid sequence: CASSLGLATDTQYF.

This clone has a handful of counts. The chain links TRBV27 to TRBJ1-6; no firm D call. CDR3 length equals 12 residues. Germline lookup yields CDR1 MNHEY and CDR2 SMNVEV (reference sequence). The ends were cut back, 2 bases at V and 7 bases at J, with 3 bases in the middle. The CDR3 loop is CASSLTNSPLHF. The CDR3 DNA follows: TGTGCCAGCAGTTTAACCAATTCACCCCTCCACTTT.

This chain joins TRBV30 and TRBJ2-1, with D unresolved. The CDR3 is 13 amino acids. Per the germline V gene, CDR1 is GTSNPN and CDR2 is SVGIG (reference sequence). V lost 0 bases to trimming and J lost 4 bases, with 7 bases between them. The CDR3: CAWSVGLYNEQFF. CDR3 bases: TGTGCCTGGAGTGTAGGCTTATACAATGAGCAGTTCTTC.

The gene calls are TRBV7-9 and TRBJ2-3; D is uncertain. CDR3 length: 12 residues. CDR1 is SEHNR, CDR2 FQNEAQ, per germline (reference sequence). Trimming shortened V by 7 bases and J by 6 bases, and 11 bases separated the two germline ends. The CDR3 loop reads CASTPRVDTQYF. DNA of the CDR3: TGTGCCAGCACCCCGCGTGTGGATACGCAGTATTTT. Supplemented by reference TRBV7-9 and TRBJ2-3, the full variable domain reads DTGVSQNPRHKITKRGQNVTFRCDPISEHNRLYWYRQTLGQGPEFLTYFQNEAQLEKSRLLSDRFSAERPKGSFSTLEIQRTEQGDSAMYLCASTPRVDTQYFGPGTRLTVL.

The CDR3 spells CASNGIGGSPLHF. The CDR3 coding sequence is TGTGCCAGCAACGGGATAGGAGGCTCACCCCTCCACTTT. The J gene is TRBJ1-6, the V gene TRBV2; no definite D call. CDR1 is SNHLY and CDR2 is FYNNEI in the germline V gene. The CDR3 runs to 13 residues. V was clipped by 7 bases and J by 10 bases, with 14 bases between them.

The chain employs TRBV4-2 and TRBJ2-3; D possibly corresponds to TRBD2 (5 bases). This CDR3 is 18 amino acids long. Germline CDR1 reads LGHNA; CDR2 reads YNFKEQ. V dropped 0 bases and J dropped 3 bases, with 19 bases sitting between them. The CDR3 sequence is CASSQEPNYRTLTDTQYF. CDR3 bases: TGTGCCAGCAGCCAAGAACCCAATTACCGGACTTTGACAGATACGCAGTATTTT.

This chain joins TRBV18 and TRBJ2-7, with TRBD2 as a possible D gene (5 bases). This CDR3 contains 13 residues. V lost 1 base to trimming and J lost 6 bases, with 10 bases between them. Germline V gives CDR1 KGHSH, CDR2 LQKENI. The CDR3 sequence is CASSPQGEGEQYF. Written as DNA, the CDR3 is TGTGCCAGCTCACCACAGGGAGAAGGCGAGCAGTACTTC.